Below, 6 T cell receptor beta chains from the same sample are listed, as sequenced in a study of cytomegalovirus exposure and HLA in healthy donors. 60 Vbeta and 13 Jbeta primers were used in PCR. The data were produced by immunoSEQ multiplex PCR, yet TCRdb's version contains in-frame clones alone and is incomplete. The data contain a few hundred thousand clones, about nine tenths of them singletons. The sample consisted of PBMCs. All receptors derive from a girl aged 2 to 10 in good health and CMV-seronegative.

CDR3 residues: CASSLGQSNTEAFF. The CDR3 DNA follows: TGTGCCAGCAGCTTAGGACAGTCGAACACTGAAGCTTTCTTT. The chain has TRBV7-6 and TRBJ1-1; D is perhaps TRBD1 (5 bases). Germline-derived CDR1 and CDR2 are SGHVS and FNYEAQ. The ends were cut back, 1 base at V and 1 base at J, with 7 bases in the middle. This CDR3 is 14 amino acids long.

The chain employs TRBV18 and TRBJ2-1; 10 bases agree with TRBD2. Germline CDR1 is KGHSH and CDR2 is LQKENI. CDR3 length: 16 residues. The trim removed 1 base at V and 7 bases at J, leaving 7 bases unmatched. CDR3 DNA sequence: TGTGCCAGCTCACCACGGCCTAGCGGGAGTGATAATGAGCAGTTCTTC. Its protein product is CASSPRPSGSDNEQFF.

This sequence joins TRBV5-1 and TRBJ2-1, with 10 bases that match TRBD2. The V gene end was trimmed by 0 bases and the J gene end by 4 bases; junction bases not matched to a gene: 7. Germline loops: CDR1 SGHRS, CDR2 YFSETQ. CDR3 length equals 17 residues. For the CDR3, the DNA is TGCGCCAGCAGCTTGGGGATTCTAGCGGGAGTTTACAATGAGCAGTTCTTC. As protein: CASSLGILAGVYNEQFF.

This sequence joins TRBV5-6 and TRBJ1-4, with 8 bases fitting TRBD1. Germline values: CDR1 SGHDT, CDR2 YYEEEE. The CDR3 runs 17 residues. Losses at the gene ends were 2 bases for V and 3 bases for J; bases not matched to a gene: 9. The CDR3: CASSFTGGLRANEKLFF. CDR3 coding DNA: TGTGCCAGCAGCTTTACAGGGGGATTGCGGGCTAATGAAAAACTGTTTTTT.

This rearrangement joins TRBV10-3 to TRBJ2-2, with D perhaps TRBD2 (5 bases). Between the trimmed V and J ends, which lost 2 bases and 5 bases, there was a span of 9 bases. The V gene's germline CDR1 is ENHRY and CDR2 SYGVKD. The CDR3 covers 14 residues. Here the CDR3 DNA reads TGTGCCATCAGTGAGCTGGGAGAAACCGGGGAGCTGTTTTTT. Protein sequence: CAISELGETGELFF.

The V call is TRBV6-5, the J call TRBJ2-5; TRBD1 agrees at 7 bases. The CDR3 is made up of 12 amino acids. Per germline, CDR1 MNHEY and CDR2 SVGAGI. Trimming took 6 bases from V and 5 from J; bases not matched to a gene: 3. The CDR3 sequence is CASSSDRETQYF. DNA for the CDR3: TGTGCCAGCAGCTCGGACAGGGAGACCCAGTACTTC.